Here is one T cell receptor (beta chain) with its context. Antigen unknown. The V end was cut by 8 bases, the J end by 6 bases, with 14 bases between. Germline assignment: CDR1 MNHNY and CDR2 SVGAGI (reference sequence). The CDR3 contains 13 residues. This sample is part of a study of T cell repertoires in cytomegalovirus infection. Study-wide context: A matching HLA type, together with CMV infection, was signaled by public TCR beta signatures. Study-wide results and caveats: CMV carriers with the relevant HLA were identified by cumulative public TCR beta family frequency. It was HLA-C-restricted CMV-specific TCR beta clonotypes that dominated the response ex vivo.

TCRdb used MiXCR to reprocess the reads, holding one entry per CDR3 protein. Of some 300,000 distinct CDR3 sequences detected, approximately 14% appear once; the ten largest clones hold 8.5% to 10%. The V and J genes are TRBV6-6 and TRBJ1-5, with TRBD1 as a possible D gene (5 bases). The clonotype was recovered from a human donor in good health (CMV status not recorded). Some clones in this sample may be carry-over from other donors' samples. The sequenced material came from PBMCs. The CDR3 is CASWEGWGQPQHF. CDR3 bases: TGTGCCAGCTGGGAGGGGTGGGGTCAGCCCCAGCATTTT.